This TCR beta chain appears in the sequencing data of a study of cytomegalovirus exposure and HLA in healthy donors. Primers: 60 Vbeta forward and 13 Jbeta reverse. Measured with immunoSEQ multiplex PCR; TCRdb has only the in-frame clones, and not every one. The sample includes roughly 120,000 clones, approximately 77% of them seen just once. The sequenced sample was PBMCs. This receptor was obtained from a man aged 50-60 years in good health and CMV-seropositive.

CDR3 amino acids: CASSLRGQGEKLFF. The CDR3 DNA is TGTGCCAGCAGCCTCAGGGGGCAAGGTGAAAAACTGTTTTTT. The rearrangement uses TRBV7-6 and TRBJ1-4, with 8 bases that match TRBD1. This CDR3 region has 14 residues. Germline-derived CDR1 and CDR2 are SGHVS and FNYEAQ. V dropped 5 bases and J dropped 7; count of bases not matched to a gene: 6.